Following are 23 T cell receptor beta chains from one sample sequenced in a study of cytomegalovirus exposure and HLA in healthy donors. 60 Vbeta and 13 Jbeta primers were used in PCR. Only in-frame clones appear in the TCRdb table, and some are missing; sequencing was by immunoSEQ multiplex PCR. The sample shows 40,000 or so clones, 68% of them seen only once. The sequenced sample consisted of PBMCs. The origin of the receptors is a man aged 40-55 years in good health and CMV-seronegative.

The V call is TRBV27, the J call TRBJ2-3; TRBD2 matches at 9 bases. Germline CDR1 and CDR2: MNHEY and SMNVEV (reference sequence). CDR3 length: 18 residues. V was clipped by 6 bases and J by 0 bases; unmatched bases: 13. The CDR3 DNA follows: TGTGCCAGCAGCCCGCGGGGGGGCGGCTTAGGGAGCACAGATACGCAGTATTTT. Protein sequence: CASSPRGGGLGSTDTQYF.

The V gene is TRBV15, the J gene TRBJ1-5; 9 nucleotides match TRBD1. The junction had 7 bases not matched to a gene; V was cut back by 1 base and J by 9 bases. The CDR3 covers 15 residues. Germline V gene data show CDR1 as LNHNV and CDR2 as YYDKDF (reference sequence). CDR3 in amino acids: CATSRVTQGARPQHF. The DNA of the CDR3 is TGTGCCACCAGCAGAGTAACACAGGGGGCCCGGCCCCAGCATTTT. The full variable domain, completed using reference TRBV15 and TRBJ1-5, is DAMVIQNPRYQVTQFGKPVTLSCSQTLNHNVMYWYQQKSSQAPKLLFHYYDKDFNNEADTPDNFQSRRPNTSFCFLDIRSPGLGDTAMYLCATSRVTQGARPQHFGDGTRLSIL.

The chain combines TRBV5-1 with TRBJ2-2; TRBD2 matches at 8 bases. Germline V gene data show CDR1 as SGHRS and CDR2 as YFSETQ. V shed 0 bases, J shed 1 base, and the junction held 2 bases outside the gene matches. The CDR3 loop spans 16 amino acids. CDR3 sequence: CASSLVRGGNTGELFF. Here the CDR3 DNA reads TGCGCCAGCAGCTTGGTTCGGGGGGGGAACACCGGGGAGCTGTTTTTT.

This clone was detected only a few times. This chain joins TRBV30 and TRBJ1-6; D uncertain. The germline gives CDR1 GTSNPN, CDR2 SVGIG (reference sequence). The CDR3 has 13 amino acids. The V end lost 5 bases, the J end lost 0 bases, and 5 bases lay between the germline ends. The CDR3 loop is CAWHSSYNSPLHF. The CDR3 DNA is TGTGCCTGGCACAGCTCCTATAATTCACCCCTCCACTTT. Combining the CDR3 with reference TRBV30 and TRBJ1-6 gives the whole variable domain SQTIHQWPATLVQPVGSPLSLECTVEGTSNPNLYWYRQAAGRGLQLLFYSVGIGQISSEVPQNLSASRPQDRQFILSSKKLLLSDSGFYLCAWHSSYNSPLHFGNGTRLTVT.

The chain joins TRBV6-1 to TRBJ1-4; TRBD1 aligns across 7 bases. After removal of 1 base from V and 7 bases from J, the junction contained 6 bases not matched to a gene. Germline V gene data show CDR1 as MNHNS and CDR2 as SASEGT. The CDR3 is 15 residues long. CDR3 region: CASSEVRGQSEKLFF. In nucleotides, the CDR3 is TGTGCCAGCAGTGAAGTGAGGGGGCAGAGTGAAAAACTGTTTTTT.

The chain's CDR3 is CASSLLGGPPDEQYF. CDR3 DNA sequence: TGTGCCAGCAGCCTCCTGGGGGGGCCCCCGGACGAGCAGTACTTC. The rearrangement joins TRBV4-2 to TRBJ2-7; D possibly corresponds to TRBD2 (7 bases). CDR1 is LGHNA and CDR2 is YNFKEQ in the germline V gene. The CDR3 length is 15 residues. The V end was cut by 4 bases, the J end by 5 bases, with 18 bases between.

V and J are TRBV6-1 and TRBJ1-2; the D gene is possibly TRBD1 (6 bases). Germline V lookup: CDR1 MNHNS, CDR2 SASEGT. CDR3 length: 15 residues. V shed 4 bases and J shed 9 bases, with 21 bases lying between them. The CDR3 sequence is CASSGPLGTQESYTF. CDR3 nucleotide sequence: TGTGCCAGCAGTGGCCCCTTGGGGACACAGGAGAGCTACACCTTC.

The rearrangement joins TRBV30 to TRBJ1-2, with D possibly matching TRBD1 (5 bases). The CDR3 covers 13 residues. Per the germline V gene, CDR1 is GTSNPN and CDR2 is SVGIG (reference sequence). Trimming removed 5 bases at V and 8 bases at J, with 18 bases between. This CDR3 reads CAWSPQGFEGYTF. DNA for the CDR3: TGTGCCTGGTCTCCTCAGGGTTTCGAGGGCTACACCTTC.

J is TRBJ2-7 and V is TRBV2; 8 bases are a match to TRBD1. The CDR3 has 13 amino acids. Germline CDR1 is SNHLY and CDR2 is FYNNEI. With V trimmed by 6 bases and J by 7 bases, 8 bases remained unmatched. CDR3 coding DNA: TGTGCCAGCAGACCCCAGGGGGCAGAGGAGCAGTACTTC. This translates into CASRPQGAEEQYF.

This clone was observed a few times. This chain uses TRBV5-1 with TRBJ2-2; 10 bases map to TRBD1. Germline loops: CDR1 SGHRS, CDR2 YFSETQ. V dropped 0 bases and J dropped 3; count of bases not matched to a gene: 5. This CDR3 contains 17 residues. Written as DNA, the CDR3 is TGCGCCAGCAGCTTGGTGGGACAGGGGATCGACACCGGGGAGCTGTTTTTT. This encodes CASSLVGQGIDTGELFF.

This clone was found a few times. The chain links TRBV7-8 to TRBJ2-1, with D maybe TRBD1 (5 bases). Per germline, CDR1 SGHVS and CDR2 FQNEAQ. With 5 bases removed from V and 8 bases from J, the gap between germline ends came to 13 bases. CDR3 length equals 13 residues. This CDR3 reads CASSTSRVHEQFF. For the CDR3, the DNA is TGTGCCAGCAGCACTTCCAGGGTCCATGAGCAGTTCTTC.

This sequence joins TRBV4-3 and TRBJ2-5; TRBD2 aligns across 11 bases. The CDR3 extends over 15 amino acids. Trimming cost V 8 bases and J 2 bases; bases outside gene matches: 7. CDR1 and CDR2 (germline): LGHNA, YSLEER. The CDR3 loop reads CASCRLAGWQETQYF. The CDR3 DNA reads as TGCGCCAGCTGTCGACTAGCGGGGTGGCAAGAGACCCAGTACTTC.

The rearrangement links TRBV11-2 to TRBJ2-7; TRBD2 aligns across 7 bases. The CDR3 sequence is 15 residues long. Trimming cost V 0 bases and J 0 bases; bases outside gene matches: 2. Germline CDR1 SGHAT, CDR2 FQNNGV. Here the CDR3 reads CASSLEGGSSYEQYF. The CDR3 DNA reads as TGTGCCAGCAGCTTAGAGGGGGGGAGCTCCTACGAGCAGTACTTC.

This chain links TRBV4-1 with TRBJ2-7, with D maybe TRBD2 (6 bases). The CDR3 consists of 17 residues. With 3 bases removed from V and 5 bases from J, the gap between germline ends came to 23 bases. The germline V gene has CDR1 MGHRA and CDR2 YSYEKL. The CDR3 DNA reads TGCGCCAGCAGCCAGATCCTACTAGCTGAGATTCGACACGAGCAGTACTTC. Its protein is CASSQILLAEIRHEQYF.

V usage is TRBV7-2 and J usage is TRBJ1-2; tentative D call: TRBD1 (5 bases). The CDR3 totals 13 residues. Trimming stripped 3 bases from V and 8 bases from J, with 13 bases between. Germline values: CDR1 SGHTA, CDR2 FQGNSA. The CDR3 sequence: CASSFAQQEGYTF. CDR3 nucleotide sequence: TGTGCCAGCAGCTTTGCCCAACAGGAAGGCTACACCTTC.

This chain uses TRBV28 with TRBJ2-6; TRBD1 is a possible D gene (5 bases). The V gene lost 1 base and the J gene lost 2 bases, with 6 bases spanning the gap. CDR1 and CDR2 from the germline V gene are MDHEN and SYDVKM. The CDR3 has 15 amino acids. The CDR3 is CASSLSRAGANVLTF. In nucleotides, the CDR3 is TGTGCCAGCAGTTTATCCAGGGCTGGGGCCAACGTCCTGACTTTC.

This chain uses TRBV9 with TRBJ2-1; 8 bases align to TRBD2. The CDR3 consists of 13 residues. Trimming removed 6 bases from V and 6 bases from J; junction bases left unmatched: 5. Germline V gene data show CDR1 as SGDLS and CDR2 as YYNGEE. Here the CDR3 reads CASTPRGGNEQFF. CDR3 in DNA: TGTGCCAGCACTCCCCGGGGGGGCAATGAGCAGTTCTTC.

A few counts support this clone. V is TRBV9 and J is TRBJ2-5; perhaps TRBD1 as D (6 bases). V was shortened by 2 bases and J by 5 bases, with 13 bases between the two germline ends. Germline V gives CDR1 SGDLS, CDR2 YYNGEE. The length of the CDR3 is 14 residues. Here the CDR3 reads CASSVGALEETQYF. CDR3 coding DNA: TGTGCCAGCAGCGTGGGGGCCCTGGAGGAGACCCAGTACTTC. The variable domain in full, with the rest retrieved from reference TRBV9 and TRBJ2-5, is DSGVTQTPKHLITATGQRVTLRCSPRSGDLSVYWYQQSLDQGLQFLIQYYNGEERAKGNILERFSAQQFPDLHSELNLSSLELGDSALYFCASSVGALEETQYFGPGTRLLVL.

The rearrangement joins TRBV7-9 to TRBJ1-4, with D perhaps matching TRBD1 (5 bases). CDR3 length equals 15 residues. CDR1 and CDR2 (germline): SEHNR, FQNEAQ (reference sequence). V was cut by 0 bases and J by 3 bases, with 8 bases left in between. The CDR3, as DNA: TGTGCCAGCAGCTTAGCCCAGGGCCCTAATGAAAAACTGTTTTTT. It codes for CASSLAQGPNEKLFF.

This clone was observed a handful of times. The V call is TRBV10-3, the J call TRBJ2-7, with D uncertain. The length of the CDR3 is 12 residues. V gave up 9 bases and J gave up 5 bases, with 14 bases separating them. Per germline, CDR1 ENHRY and CDR2 SYGVKD. The CDR3 DNA is TGTGCCATTACAACAACAGTTAACGAGCAGTACTTC. Its protein is CAITTTVNEQYF.

This clone has a handful of counts. The chain links TRBV4-3 to TRBJ1-1; tentatively, D is TRBD1 (5 bases). Trimming stripped 3 bases from V and 4 bases from J, with 15 bases between. Germline assignment: CDR1 LGHNA and CDR2 YSLEER. The CDR3 sequence is 15 residues long. The CDR3 sequence: CASSQMLDSSTEAFF. The CDR3 DNA sequence: TGCGCCAGCAGCCAGATGCTTGACAGTTCCACTGAAGCTTTCTTT.

In its sample, this clone ranks as medium-sized. This chain uses TRBV6-1 with TRBJ2-2; no definite D call. The CDR3 runs 13 residues. Germline assignment: CDR1 MNHNS and CDR2 SASEGT. The ends were cut back, 5 bases at V and 3 bases at J, with 7 bases in the middle. This CDR3 is CASSLGDTGELFF. The CDR3 DNA is TGTGCCAGCAGTCTCGGTGACACCGGGGAGCTGTTTTTT.

This chain connects TRBV25-1 to TRBJ2-5; TRBD2 matches 8 bases. The CDR3 covers 16 residues. Germline V gene lookup returns CDR1 MGHDK and CDR2 SYGVNS. J lost 1 base, V lost 8 bases, and 12 bases had no gene match. The CDR3 sequence: CASGRLLAGGQETQYF. The CDR3 region has the DNA TGTGCCAGCGGGCGGCTACTGGCGGGGGGCCAAGAGACCCAGTACTTC.